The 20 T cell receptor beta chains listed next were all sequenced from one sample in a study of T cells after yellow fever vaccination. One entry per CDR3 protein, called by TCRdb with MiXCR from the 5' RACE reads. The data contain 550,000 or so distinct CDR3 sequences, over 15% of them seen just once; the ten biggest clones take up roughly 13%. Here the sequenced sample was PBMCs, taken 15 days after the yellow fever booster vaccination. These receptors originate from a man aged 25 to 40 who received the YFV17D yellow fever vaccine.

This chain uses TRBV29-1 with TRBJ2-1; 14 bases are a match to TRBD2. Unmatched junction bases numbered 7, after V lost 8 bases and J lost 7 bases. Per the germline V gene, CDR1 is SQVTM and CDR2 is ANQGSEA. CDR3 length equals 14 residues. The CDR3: CSIGGTSGSNEQFF. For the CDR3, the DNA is TGCAGCATTGGCGGGACTAGCGGGAGTAATGAGCAGTTCTTC.

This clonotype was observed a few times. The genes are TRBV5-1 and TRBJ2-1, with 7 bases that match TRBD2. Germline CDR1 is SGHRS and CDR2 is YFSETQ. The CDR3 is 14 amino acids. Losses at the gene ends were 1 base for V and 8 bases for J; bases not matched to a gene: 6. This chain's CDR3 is CASSLLAVGDEQFF. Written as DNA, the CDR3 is TGCGCCAGCAGCTTGCTAGCGGTGGGGGATGAGCAGTTCTTC.

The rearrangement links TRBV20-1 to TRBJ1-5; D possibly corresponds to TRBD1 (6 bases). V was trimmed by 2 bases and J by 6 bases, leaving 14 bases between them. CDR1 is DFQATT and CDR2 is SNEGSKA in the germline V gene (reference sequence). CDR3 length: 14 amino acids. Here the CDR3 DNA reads TGCAGTGCTAGAAAAGGCAGGGGACCTCAGCCCCAGCATTTT. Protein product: CSARKGRGPQPQHF.

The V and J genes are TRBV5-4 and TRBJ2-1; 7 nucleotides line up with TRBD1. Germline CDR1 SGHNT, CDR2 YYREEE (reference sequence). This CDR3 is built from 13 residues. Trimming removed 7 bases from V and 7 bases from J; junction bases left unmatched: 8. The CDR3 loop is CASRRDRANEQFF. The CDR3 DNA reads TGTGCCAGCCGCCGAGACAGGGCGAATGAGCAGTTCTTC. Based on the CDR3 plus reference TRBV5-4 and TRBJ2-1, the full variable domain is ETGVTQSPTHLIKTRGQQVTLRCSSQSGHNTVSWYQQALGQGPQFIFQYYREEENGRGNFPPRFSGLQFPNYSSELNVNALELDDSALYLCASRRDRANEQFFGPGTRLTVL.

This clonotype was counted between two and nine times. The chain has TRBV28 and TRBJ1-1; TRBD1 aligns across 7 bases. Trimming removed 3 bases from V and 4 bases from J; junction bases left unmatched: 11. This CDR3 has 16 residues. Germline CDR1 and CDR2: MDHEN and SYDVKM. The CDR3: CASSLILGGEGTEAFF. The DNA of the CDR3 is TGTGCCAGCAGTTTGATATTAGGGGGCGAGGGCACTGAAGCTTTCTTT.

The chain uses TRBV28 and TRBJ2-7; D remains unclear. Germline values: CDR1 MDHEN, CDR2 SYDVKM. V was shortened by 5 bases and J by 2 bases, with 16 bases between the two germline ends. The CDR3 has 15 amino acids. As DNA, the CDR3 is TGTGCCAGCAGTCGCCCCAGTCTGGGCCCCTACGAGCAGTACTTC. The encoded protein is CASSRPSLGPYEQYF.

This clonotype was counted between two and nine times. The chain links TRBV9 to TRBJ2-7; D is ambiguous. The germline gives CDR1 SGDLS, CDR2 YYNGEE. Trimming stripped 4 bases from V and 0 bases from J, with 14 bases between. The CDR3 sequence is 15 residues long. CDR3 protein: CASSPGGRFSYEQYF. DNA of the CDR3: TGTGCCAGCAGCCCAGGTGGACGATTCTCCTACGAGCAGTACTTC.

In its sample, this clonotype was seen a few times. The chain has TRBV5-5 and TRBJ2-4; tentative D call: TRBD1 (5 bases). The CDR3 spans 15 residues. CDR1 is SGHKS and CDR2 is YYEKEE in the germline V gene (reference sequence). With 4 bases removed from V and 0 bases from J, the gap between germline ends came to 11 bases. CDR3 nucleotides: TGTGCCAGCAGCCCAGGGTCGACAGCCAAAAACATTCAGTACTTC. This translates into CASSPGSTAKNIQYF.

Here the CDR3 reads CATSQTATYEQYF. CDR3 sequence (DNA): TGTGCCACCAGCCAAACAGCCACCTACGAGCAGTACTTC. The chain uses TRBV15 and TRBJ2-7; D remains unclear. The germline V gene encodes CDR1 LNHNV and CDR2 YYDKDF (reference sequence). Trimming removed 5 bases at V and 2 bases at J, with 10 bases between. This CDR3 is built from 13 residues.

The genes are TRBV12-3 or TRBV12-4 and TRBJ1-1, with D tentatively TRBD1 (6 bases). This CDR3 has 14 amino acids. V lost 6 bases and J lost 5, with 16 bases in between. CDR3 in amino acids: CASRRGHVDTEAFF. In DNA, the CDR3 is TGTGCCAGCAGGAGGGGACATGTGGATACTGAAGCTTTCTTT.

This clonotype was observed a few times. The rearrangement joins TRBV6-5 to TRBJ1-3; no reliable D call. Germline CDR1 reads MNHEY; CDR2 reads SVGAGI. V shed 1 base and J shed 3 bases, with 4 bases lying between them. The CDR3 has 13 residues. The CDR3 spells CASSYYVGNTIYF. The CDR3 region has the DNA TGTGCCAGCAGTTACTACGTTGGAAACACCATATATTTT.

CDR3 sequence reads: CSAAAAVSYEQYF. CDR3 coding DNA: TGCAGCGCCGCGGCGGCGGTCTCCTACGAGCAGTACTTC. This rearrangement joins TRBV29-1 to TRBJ2-7; no firm D call. The CDR3 has 13 amino acids. Germline V gene data show CDR1 as SQVTM and CDR2 as ANQGSEA. V lost 7 bases and J lost 0, with 13 bases in between.

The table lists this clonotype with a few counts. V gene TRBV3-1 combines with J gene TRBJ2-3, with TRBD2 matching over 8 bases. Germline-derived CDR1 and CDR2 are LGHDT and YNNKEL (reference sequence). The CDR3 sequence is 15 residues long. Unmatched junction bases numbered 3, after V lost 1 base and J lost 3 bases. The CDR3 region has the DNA TGTGCCAGCAGCCAAGCCGGGAGGGCGACAGATACGCAGTATTTT. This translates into CASSQAGRATDTQYF.

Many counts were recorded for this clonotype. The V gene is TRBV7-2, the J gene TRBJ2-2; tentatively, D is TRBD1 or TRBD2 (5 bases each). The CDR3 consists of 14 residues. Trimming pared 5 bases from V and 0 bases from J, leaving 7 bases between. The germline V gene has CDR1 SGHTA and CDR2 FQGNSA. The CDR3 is CASSPGPNTGELFF. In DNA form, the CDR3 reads TGTGCCAGCAGCCCGGGACCGAACACCGGGGAGCTGTTTTTT.

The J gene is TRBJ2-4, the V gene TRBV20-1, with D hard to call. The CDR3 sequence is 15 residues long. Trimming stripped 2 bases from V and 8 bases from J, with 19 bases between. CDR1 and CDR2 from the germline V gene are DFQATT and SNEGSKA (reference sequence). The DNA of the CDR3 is TGCAGTGCTAGAATGCCCAGTCTGCGGTATGACATTCAGTACTTC. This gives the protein CSARMPSLRYDIQYF.

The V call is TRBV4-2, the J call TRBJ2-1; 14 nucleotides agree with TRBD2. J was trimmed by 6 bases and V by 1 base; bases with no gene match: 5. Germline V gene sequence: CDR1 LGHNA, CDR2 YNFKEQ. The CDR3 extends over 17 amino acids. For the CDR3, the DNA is TGTGCCAGCAGCCAAGGACTAGCGGGAGGGCCCCGCAATGAGCAGTTCTTC. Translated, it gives CASSQGLAGGPRNEQFF.

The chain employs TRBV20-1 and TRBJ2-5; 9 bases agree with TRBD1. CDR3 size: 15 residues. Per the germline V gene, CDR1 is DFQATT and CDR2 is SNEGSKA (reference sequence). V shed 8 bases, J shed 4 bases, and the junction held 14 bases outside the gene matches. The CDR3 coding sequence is TGCAGTCCATACGCCGGGACAGGGTTTTTAGAGACCCAGTACTTC. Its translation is CSPYAGTGFLETQYF.

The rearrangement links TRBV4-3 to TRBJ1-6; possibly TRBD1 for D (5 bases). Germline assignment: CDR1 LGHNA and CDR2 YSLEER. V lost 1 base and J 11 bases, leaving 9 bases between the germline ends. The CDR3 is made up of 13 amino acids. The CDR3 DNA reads TGCGCCAGCAGCCAAGTCGGGGGGACACCCCTCCACTTT. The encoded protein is CASSQVGGTPLHF.

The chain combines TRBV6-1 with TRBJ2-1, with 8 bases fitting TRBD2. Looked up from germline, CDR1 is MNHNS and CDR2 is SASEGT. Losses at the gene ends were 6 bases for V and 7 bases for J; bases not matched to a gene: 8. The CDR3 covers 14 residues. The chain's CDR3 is CASRESGSLNEQFF. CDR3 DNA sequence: TGTGCCAGCAGGGAGAGCGGGAGTTTGAATGAGCAGTTCTTC.

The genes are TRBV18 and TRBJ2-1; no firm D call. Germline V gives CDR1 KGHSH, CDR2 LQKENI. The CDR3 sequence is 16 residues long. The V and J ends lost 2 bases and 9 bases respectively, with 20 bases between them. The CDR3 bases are TGTGCCAGCTCACCAATTGGCGGTTCAAGGGCTGGTGAGCAGTTCTTC. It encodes CASSPIGGSRAGEQFF.